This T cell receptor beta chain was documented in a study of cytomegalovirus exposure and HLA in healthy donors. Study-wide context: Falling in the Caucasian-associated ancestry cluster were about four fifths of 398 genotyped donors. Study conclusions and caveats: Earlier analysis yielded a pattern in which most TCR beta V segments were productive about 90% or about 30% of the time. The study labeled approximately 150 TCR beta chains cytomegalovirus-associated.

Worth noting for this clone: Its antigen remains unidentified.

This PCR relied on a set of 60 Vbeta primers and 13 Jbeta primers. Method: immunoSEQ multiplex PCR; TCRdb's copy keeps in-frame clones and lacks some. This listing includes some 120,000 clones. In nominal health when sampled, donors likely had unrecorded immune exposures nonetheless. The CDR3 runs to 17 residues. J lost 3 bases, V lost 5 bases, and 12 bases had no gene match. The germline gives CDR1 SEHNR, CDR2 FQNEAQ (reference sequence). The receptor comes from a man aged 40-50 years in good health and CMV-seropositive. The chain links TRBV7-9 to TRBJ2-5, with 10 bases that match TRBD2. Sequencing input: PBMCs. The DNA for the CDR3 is TGTGCCAGCAGCCCATCTCGAGCTAGCGGGAGCGAAGAGACCCAGTACTTC. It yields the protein CASSPSRASGSEETQYF.